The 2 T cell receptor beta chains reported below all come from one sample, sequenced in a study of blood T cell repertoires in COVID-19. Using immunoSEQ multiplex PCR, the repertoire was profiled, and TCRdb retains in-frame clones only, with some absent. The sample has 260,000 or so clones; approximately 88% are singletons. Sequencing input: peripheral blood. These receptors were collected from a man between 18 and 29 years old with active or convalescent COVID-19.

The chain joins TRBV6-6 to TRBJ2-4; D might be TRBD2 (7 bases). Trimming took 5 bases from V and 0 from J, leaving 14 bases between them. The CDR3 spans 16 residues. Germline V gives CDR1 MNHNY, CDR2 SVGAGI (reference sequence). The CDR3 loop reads CASSTGGHPAKNIQYF. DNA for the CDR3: TGTGCCAGCAGTACGGGGGGACACCCAGCCAAAAACATTCAGTACTTC.

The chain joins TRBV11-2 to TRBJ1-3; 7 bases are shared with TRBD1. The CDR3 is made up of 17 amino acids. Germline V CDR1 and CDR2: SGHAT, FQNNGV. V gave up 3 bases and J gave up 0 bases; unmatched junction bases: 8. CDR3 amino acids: CASSFFIDRASGNTIYF. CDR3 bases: TGTGCCAGCAGCTTTTTTATCGACAGGGCCTCTGGAAACACCATATATTTT.